This paragraph covers one T cell receptor beta chain sequence. This clone was counted once. Its antigen target is currently unknown. No much larger clone is present one base from it, and per-base qualities are unavailable. These data are taken from a study of shared clonotypes between healthy human individuals (dated by TCRdb to 2018 to 2020). Some background on the complete study: A few men and two women, aged 18 to 49 years, made up the cohort. For each donor, CD4 naive and CD4 memory were each run on three plates, CD8 naive on two plates, and CD8 memory on one plate. To estimate repertoire size and how much clonotypes are shared between individuals, the study performed deep sequencing of blood TCR repertoires from 4 to 6 healthy adults. To increase sequencing depth and limit assay-specific biases, TCR repertoire library preparation and sequencing were carried out by different laboratories using diverse techniques. Each donor's leukapheresis produced roughly between about 0.85 and 10 billion PBMCs.

The donors were healthy, HIV-negative adults who had no recently reported acute infections or vaccinations. Every donor was a Caucasian adult living in Nashville, Tennessee, USA. Magnetic negative selection was used to enrich CD4+ T cells, after which naive cells were positively selected on CD45RA and the negative fraction became the memory subset. After blood collection by leukapheresis, PBMCs were isolated using Ficoll-Histopaque density gradient centrifugation and then cryopreserved in the vapor phase of liquid nitrogen. Analytical flow cytometry was used to check the purity and quantity of each magnetically sorted T cell population. Genomic DNA was isolated from each sorted fraction and quantified by UV absorbance on a Nanodrop 2000c. On the study overall, not on this receptor specifically: Pairwise subsampling led to the expectation that sequencing depth would affect the degree of clonotype sharing among donors. The small number of donors limited the genetic and exposure-history diversity represented. Incomplete sequencing was indicated by rarefaction of sorted-subset datasets, despite the large sequencing depth. Compared with non-shared clonotypes, clonotypes shared by all four sorted-subset donors had higher generation probabilities. Across a handful of donors, approximately 5% of naive CD4, around 3.5% of naive CD8, 2.3% of memory CD4, and approximately 0.4% of memory CD8 clonotypes were shared. Sampling was limited to blood, and TCR repertoires in tissue likely differ from TCR repertoires in blood. Naive subsets generally had larger estimated clonotype richness than memory subsets did.

V and J lose 3 bases and 5 bases, and a span of 8 bases separates them. From its cysteine to its phenylalanine, the CDR3 spans 13 amino acids. Only the CDR3 region is kept as DNA, spanning 39 bases read in frame from base 1. CDR1 and CDR2 were assigned from the germline V gene (reference sequence) as GTSNPN and SVGIG. Using the deep immunoSEQ assay, TCR CDR3 regions were amplified from genomic DNA by multiplex PCR. For each cell subset, the extracted genomic DNA was distributed evenly across all wells of several immunoSEQ 96-well plates, and each plate served as one replicate. For sorted subsets, about 200 ng genomic DNA, equal to about 30,000 T cell genomes, was loaded into each replicate PCR. The purified libraries were quantified using a Qubit 3.0 fluorometer, sized with a Bioanalyzer 2100, and then quantified again using the KAPA Library Quantification kit. Every immunoSEQ 96-well plate was sequenced on a separate single-read 150-cycle Illumina NextSeq 550 flow cell. The authors processed their data as follows. The immunoSEQ output contained only junctional sequences without quality scores, so filtering could not match that applied to full-length reads. To assign V/J genes and CDR3, sequences were annotated using PyIR, a Python wrapper for IgBLAST v1.9, with IMGT germline references. Any read was removed if the V/J assignment was weak (E-value above 1e-6), the CDR3 was missing, or the read contained stop codons, out-of-frame junctions, or ambiguous translated residues. A V3J clonotype was defined by an identical inferred V gene, J gene, and CDR3 amino acid sequence. Percentage overlap between repertoires was computed as shared unique clonotypes divided by the size of the smaller repertoire. Three approaches were used to assess repertoire richness: RTK rarefaction, the Chao1 estimator, and Recon v2.1 estimates of unobserved clonotypes. For all TCRbeta clonotypes obtained by the gDNA method from four donors, generation probabilities were computed with OLGA. TCRdb carries this immuneACCESS record with in-frame sequences only. Its versions omit some clonotypes, under half of them owing to an unresolved V gene in the studies checked, with the rest unexplained. The V and J calls and clone size were taken over from that table, and D and trimming were inferred from the DNA. The sample profile shows about 960,000 clones; around 80% of them were found once. The leading ten clones occupy over 1.3% of the sample.

This TCR was recovered from a young man in good health. Sample: memory CD4+ T cells sorted from blood. The cell subset or site label, read with the paper, signifies: CD45RA-negative fraction. The rearranged segments are TRBV30 and TRBJ1-6; a confident D gene designation cannot be given. In nucleotide form, the sequence is TGTGCCTGGAGAGGAGCCGATAATTCACCCCTCCACTTT. It translates as CAWRGADNSPLHF.